This TCR beta chain emerged from a study of Ad26.COV2.S vaccination and SARS-CoV-2 variants. On this clone itself: Its antigen is still unknown.

The assay was immunoSEQ multiplex PCR, and TCRdb's table has in-frame clones only and misses some. This table has roughly 420,000 clones, 89% appearing once. Germline-derived CDR1 and CDR2 are LGHNA and YSLEER. CDR3 length equals 18 residues. V was pared by 0 bases and J by 0 bases, with 9 bases of the junction left unmatched. Stated treatment: around 19 received Ad26.COV2.S at low or high dose, single or two shots; several received placebo; per-sample allocation not given. Day 63 following the first vaccine or placebo injection was when the samples were taken. Study-wide points: Individuals receiving vaccine had higher spike-specific TCR breadth than placebo recipients did.

This sequence was found in a person between 18 and 60 years old who received the Ad26.COV2.S COVID-19 vaccine or a placebo. The source was peripheral blood, collected in a trial of Ad26.COV2.S vaccine versus placebo. The V and J genes are TRBV4-3 and TRBJ2-3, with 7 bases fitting TRBD2. The DNA for the CDR3 is TGCGCCAGCAGCCAAGATCCAGTCTGGGGGGGGAGCACAGATACGCAGTATTTT. This encodes CASSQDPVWGGSTDTQYF.